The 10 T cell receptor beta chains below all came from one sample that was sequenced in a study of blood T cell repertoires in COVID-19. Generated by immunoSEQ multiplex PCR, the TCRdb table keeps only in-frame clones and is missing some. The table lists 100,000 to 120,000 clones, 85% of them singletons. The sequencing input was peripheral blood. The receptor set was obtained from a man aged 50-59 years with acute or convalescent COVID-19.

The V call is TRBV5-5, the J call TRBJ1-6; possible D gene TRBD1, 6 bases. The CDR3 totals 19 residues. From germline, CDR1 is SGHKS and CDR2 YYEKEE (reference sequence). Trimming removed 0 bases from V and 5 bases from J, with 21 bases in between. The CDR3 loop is CASSLVPRRPTGHNSPLHF. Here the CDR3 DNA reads TGTGCCAGCAGCTTGGTCCCCCGCCGGCCAACAGGGCATAATTCACCCCTCCACTTT.

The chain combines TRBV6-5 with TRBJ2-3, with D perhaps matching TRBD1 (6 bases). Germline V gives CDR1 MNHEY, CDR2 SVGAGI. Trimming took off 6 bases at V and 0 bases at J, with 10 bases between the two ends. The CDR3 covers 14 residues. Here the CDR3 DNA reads TGTGCCAGCAGCGTTACAGGGAGCACAGATACGCAGTATTTT. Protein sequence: CASSVTGSTDTQYF.

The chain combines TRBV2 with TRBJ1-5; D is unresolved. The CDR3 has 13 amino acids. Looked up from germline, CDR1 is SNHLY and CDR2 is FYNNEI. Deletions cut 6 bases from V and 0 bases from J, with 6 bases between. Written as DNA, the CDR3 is TGTGCCAGCAGCCAAAATAGCAATCAGCCCCAGCATTTT. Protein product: CASSQNSNQPQHF.

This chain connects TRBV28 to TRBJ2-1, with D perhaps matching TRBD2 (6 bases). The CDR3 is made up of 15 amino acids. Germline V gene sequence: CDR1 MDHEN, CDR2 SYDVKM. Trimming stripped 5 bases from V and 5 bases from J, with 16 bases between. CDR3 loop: CASSETGSQNNEQFF. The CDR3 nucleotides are TGTGCCAGCAGTGAAACCGGGAGCCAAAACAATGAGCAGTTCTTC.

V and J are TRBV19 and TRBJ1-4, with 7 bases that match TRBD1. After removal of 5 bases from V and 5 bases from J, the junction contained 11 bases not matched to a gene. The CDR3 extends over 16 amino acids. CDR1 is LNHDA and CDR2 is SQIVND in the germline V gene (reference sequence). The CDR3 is CASSPRTGTENEKLFF. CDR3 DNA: TGTGCCAGTAGTCCCCGAACCGGGACAGAGAATGAAAAACTGTTTTTT.

The chain's CDR3 is CASSLSTGGAETQYF. Written as DNA, the CDR3 is TGCGCCAGCAGCTTATCTACTGGAGGGGCGGAGACCCAGTACTTC. V gene TRBV5-1 combines with J gene TRBJ2-5; possibly TRBD2 for D (6 bases). Trimming took off 2 bases at V and 5 bases at J, with 16 bases between the two ends. CDR1 and CDR2 from the germline V gene are SGHRS and YFSETQ. CDR3 length: 15 residues.

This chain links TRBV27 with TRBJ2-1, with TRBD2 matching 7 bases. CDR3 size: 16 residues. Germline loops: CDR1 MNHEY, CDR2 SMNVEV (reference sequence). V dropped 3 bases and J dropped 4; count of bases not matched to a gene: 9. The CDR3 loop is CASSFSWRGSYNEQFF. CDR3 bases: TGTGCCAGCAGTTTCTCATGGCGGGGGTCATACAATGAGCAGTTCTTC.

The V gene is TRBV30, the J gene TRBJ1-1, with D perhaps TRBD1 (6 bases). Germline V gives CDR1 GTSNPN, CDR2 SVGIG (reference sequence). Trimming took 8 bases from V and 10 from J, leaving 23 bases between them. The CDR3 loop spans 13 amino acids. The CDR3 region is CAGGSPGAWGAFF. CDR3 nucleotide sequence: TGTGCCGGGGGGAGCCCAGGGGCTTGGGGAGCTTTCTTT.

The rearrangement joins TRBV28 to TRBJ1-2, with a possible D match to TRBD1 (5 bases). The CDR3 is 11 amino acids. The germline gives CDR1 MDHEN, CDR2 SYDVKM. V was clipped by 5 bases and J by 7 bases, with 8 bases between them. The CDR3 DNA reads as TGTGCCAGCAGTGCCAGGGTTGGCTACACCTTC. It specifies CASSARVGYTF.

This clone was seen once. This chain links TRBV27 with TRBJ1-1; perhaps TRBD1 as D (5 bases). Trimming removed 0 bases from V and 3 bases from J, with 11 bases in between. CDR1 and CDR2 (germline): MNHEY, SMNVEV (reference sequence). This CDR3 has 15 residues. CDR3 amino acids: CASSLSAGMYTEAFF. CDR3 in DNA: TGTGCCAGCAGTTTATCTGCAGGGATGTACACTGAAGCTTTCTTT.